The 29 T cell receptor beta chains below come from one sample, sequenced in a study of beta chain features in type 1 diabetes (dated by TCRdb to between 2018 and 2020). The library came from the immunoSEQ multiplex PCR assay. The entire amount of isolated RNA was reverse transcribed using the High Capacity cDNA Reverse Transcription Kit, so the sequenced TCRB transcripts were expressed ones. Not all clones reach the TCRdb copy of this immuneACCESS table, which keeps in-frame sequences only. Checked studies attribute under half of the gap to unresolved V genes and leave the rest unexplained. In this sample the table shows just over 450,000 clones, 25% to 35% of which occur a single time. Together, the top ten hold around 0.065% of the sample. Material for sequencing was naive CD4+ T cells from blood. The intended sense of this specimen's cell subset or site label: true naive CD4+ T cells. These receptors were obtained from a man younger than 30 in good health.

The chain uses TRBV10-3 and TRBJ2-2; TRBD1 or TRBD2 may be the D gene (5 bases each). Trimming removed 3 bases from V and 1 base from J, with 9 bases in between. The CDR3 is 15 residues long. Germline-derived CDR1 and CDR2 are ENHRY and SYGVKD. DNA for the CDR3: TGTGCCATCAGTGATGGGACCAAGAACACCGGGGAGCTGTTTTTT. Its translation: CAISDGTKNTGELFF.

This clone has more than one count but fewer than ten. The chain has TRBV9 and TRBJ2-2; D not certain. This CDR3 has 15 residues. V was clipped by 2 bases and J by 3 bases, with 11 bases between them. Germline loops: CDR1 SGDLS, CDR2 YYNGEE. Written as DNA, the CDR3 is TGTGCCAGCAGCGTTAAGGTGGTTCACACCGGGGAGCTGTTTTTT. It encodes CASSVKVVHTGELFF.

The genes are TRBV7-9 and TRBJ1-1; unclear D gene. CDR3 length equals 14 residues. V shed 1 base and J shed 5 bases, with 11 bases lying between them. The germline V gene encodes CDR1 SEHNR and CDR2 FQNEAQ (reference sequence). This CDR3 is CASSLVSRETEAFF. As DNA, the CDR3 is TGTGCCAGCAGCTTAGTATCTCGAGAGACTGAAGCTTTCTTT.

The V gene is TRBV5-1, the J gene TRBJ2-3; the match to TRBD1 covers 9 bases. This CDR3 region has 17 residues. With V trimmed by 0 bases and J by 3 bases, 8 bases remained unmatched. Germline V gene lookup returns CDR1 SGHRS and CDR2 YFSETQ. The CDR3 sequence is CASSLALGTGRTDTQYF. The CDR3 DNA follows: TGCGCCAGCAGCTTGGCCCTCGGGACAGGGAGGACAGATACGCAGTATTTT.

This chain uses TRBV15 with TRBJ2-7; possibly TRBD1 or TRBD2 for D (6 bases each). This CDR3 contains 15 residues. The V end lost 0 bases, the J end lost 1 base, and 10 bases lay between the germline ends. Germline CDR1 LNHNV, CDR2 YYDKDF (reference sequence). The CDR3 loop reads CATSRDPGASYEQYF. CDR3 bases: TGTGCCACCAGCAGAGACCCGGGGGCGTCCTACGAGCAGTACTTC.

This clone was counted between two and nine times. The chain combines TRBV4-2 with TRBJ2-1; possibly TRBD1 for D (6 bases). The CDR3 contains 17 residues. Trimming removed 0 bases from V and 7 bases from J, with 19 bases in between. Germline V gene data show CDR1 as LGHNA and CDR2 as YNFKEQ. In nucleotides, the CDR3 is TGTGCCAGCAGCCAAGATACTGGGGGCGCCGGTTCGAATGAGCAGTTCTTC. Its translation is CASSQDTGGAGSNEQFF.

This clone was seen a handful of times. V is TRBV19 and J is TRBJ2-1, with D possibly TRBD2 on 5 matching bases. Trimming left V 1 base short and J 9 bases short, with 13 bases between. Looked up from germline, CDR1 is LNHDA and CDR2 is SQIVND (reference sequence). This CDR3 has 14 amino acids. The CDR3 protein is CASSIGTSKGEQFF. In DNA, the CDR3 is TGTGCCAGTAGTATAGGGACTTCAAAGGGTGAGCAGTTCTTC.

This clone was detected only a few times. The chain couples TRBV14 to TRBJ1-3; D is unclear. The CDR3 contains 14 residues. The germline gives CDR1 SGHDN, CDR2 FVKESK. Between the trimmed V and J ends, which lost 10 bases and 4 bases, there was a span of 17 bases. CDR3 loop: CATSDTGRGNTIYF. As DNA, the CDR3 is TGTGCCACCTCCGATACTGGGAGGGGAAACACCATATATTTT.

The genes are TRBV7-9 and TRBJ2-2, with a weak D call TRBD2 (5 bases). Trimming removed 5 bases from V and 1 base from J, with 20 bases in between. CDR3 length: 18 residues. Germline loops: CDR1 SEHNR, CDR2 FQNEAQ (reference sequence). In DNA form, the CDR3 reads TGTGCCAGCAGCCCCGCGGGCCTCCCCCTTGGGAACACCGGGGAGCTGTTTTTT. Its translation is CASSPAGLPLGNTGELFF.

The CDR3 region has the DNA TGTGCCAGCAGCATGCGAGGGGGCATGAACTCTAACTATGGCTACACCTTC. This sequence encodes CASSMRGGMNSNYGYTF. This chain connects TRBV9 to TRBJ1-2; TRBD1 agrees at 7 bases. The CDR3 has 17 amino acids. V trimming: 4 bases; J trimming: 0 bases; junction bases outside the gene matches: 12. Germline CDR1 SGDLS, CDR2 YYNGEE.

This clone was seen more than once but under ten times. CDR3 nucleotide sequence: TGTGCCAGCAGCTGGATCCGGGACAGGAGCTCCTACGAGCAGTACTTC. Protein sequence: CASSWIRDRSSYEQYF. The rearrangement links TRBV11-2 to TRBJ2-7; TRBD1 matches at 8 bases. The J segment lost 0 bases and the V segment lost 4 bases, leaving 8 bases of the junction unmatched. Looked up from germline, CDR1 is SGHAT and CDR2 is FQNNGV. The CDR3 runs to 16 residues.

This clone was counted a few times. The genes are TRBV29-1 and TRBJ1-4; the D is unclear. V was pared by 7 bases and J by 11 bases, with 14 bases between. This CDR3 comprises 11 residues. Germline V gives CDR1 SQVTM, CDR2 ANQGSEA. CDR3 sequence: CSAEAGAKLFF. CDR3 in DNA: TGCAGCGCCGAGGCAGGTGCGAAACTGTTTTTT.

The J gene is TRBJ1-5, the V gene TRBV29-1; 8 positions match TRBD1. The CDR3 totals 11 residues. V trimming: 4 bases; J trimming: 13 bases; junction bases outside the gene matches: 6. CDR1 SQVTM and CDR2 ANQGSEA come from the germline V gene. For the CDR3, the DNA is TGCAGCGTTGTTGGGAGGGACAGGCAGCATTTT. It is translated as CSVVGRDRQHF. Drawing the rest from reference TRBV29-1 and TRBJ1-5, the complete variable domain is SAVISQKPSRDICQRGTSLTIQCQVDSQVTMMFWYRQQPGQSLTLIATANQGSEATYESGFVIDKFPISRPNLTFSTLTVSNMSPEDSSIYLCSVVGRDRQHFGDGTRLSIL.

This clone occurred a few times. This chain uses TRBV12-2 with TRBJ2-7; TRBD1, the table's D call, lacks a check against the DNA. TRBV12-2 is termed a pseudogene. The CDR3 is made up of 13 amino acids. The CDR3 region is CASRFRHTYEQYF. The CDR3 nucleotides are TGTGCAAGTCGCTTTAGACACACCTACGAGCAGTACTTC.

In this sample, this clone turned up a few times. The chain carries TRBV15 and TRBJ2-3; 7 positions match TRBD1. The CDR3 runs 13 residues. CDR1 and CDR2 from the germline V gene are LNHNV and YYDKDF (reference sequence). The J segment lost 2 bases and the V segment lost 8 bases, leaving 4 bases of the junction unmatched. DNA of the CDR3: TGTGCCACCGGGACAGCTTACACAGATACGCAGTATTTT. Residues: CATGTAYTDTQYF.

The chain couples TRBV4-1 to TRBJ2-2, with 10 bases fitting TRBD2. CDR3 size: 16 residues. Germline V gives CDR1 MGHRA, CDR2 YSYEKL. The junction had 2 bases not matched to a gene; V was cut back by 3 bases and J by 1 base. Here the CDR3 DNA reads TGCGCCAGCAGCCAGAGGACTAGCGGGAACACCGGGGAGCTGTTTTTT. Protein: CASSQRTSGNTGELFF.

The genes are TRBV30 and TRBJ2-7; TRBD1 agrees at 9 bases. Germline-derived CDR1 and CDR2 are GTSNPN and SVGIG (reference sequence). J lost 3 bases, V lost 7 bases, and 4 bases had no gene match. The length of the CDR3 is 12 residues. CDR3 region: CASSGQGYEQYF. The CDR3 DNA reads TGTGCCTCCTCGGGACAGGGCTACGAGCAGTACTTC.

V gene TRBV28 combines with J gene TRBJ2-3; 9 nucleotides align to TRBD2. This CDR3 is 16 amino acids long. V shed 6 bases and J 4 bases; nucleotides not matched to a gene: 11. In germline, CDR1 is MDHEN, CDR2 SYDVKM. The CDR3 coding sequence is TGTGCCAGCAGCTTCCTTAGCGGGAGAGTGGCAGATACGCAGTATTTT. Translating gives CASSFLSGRVADTQYF.

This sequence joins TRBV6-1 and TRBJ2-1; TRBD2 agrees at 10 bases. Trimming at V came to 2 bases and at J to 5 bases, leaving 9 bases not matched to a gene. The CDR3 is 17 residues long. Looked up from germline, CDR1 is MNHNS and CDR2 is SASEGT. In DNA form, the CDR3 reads TGTGCCAGCAGTGAATTCCGGGCTAGCGGGAGAGACAATGAGCAGTTCTTC. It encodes CASSEFRASGRDNEQFF.

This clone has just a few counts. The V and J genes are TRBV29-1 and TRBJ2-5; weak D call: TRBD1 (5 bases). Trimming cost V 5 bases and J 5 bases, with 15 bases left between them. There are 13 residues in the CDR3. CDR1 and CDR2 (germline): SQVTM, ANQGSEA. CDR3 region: CSVRRQGTETQYF. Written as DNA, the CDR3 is TGCAGCGTTCGCAGGCAGGGCACGGAGACCCAGTACTTC.

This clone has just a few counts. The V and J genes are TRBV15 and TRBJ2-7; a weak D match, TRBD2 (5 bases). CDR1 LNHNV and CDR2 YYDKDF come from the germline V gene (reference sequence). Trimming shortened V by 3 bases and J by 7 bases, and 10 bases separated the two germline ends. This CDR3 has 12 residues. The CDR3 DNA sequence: TGTGCCACCAGCAGGGGTAGGAGGGAGCAGTACTTC. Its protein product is CATSRGRREQYF. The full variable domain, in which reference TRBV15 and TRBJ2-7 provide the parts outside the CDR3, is DAMVIQNPRYQVTQFGKPVTLSCSQTLNHNVMYWYQQKSSQAPKLLFHYYDKDFNNEADTPDNFQSRRPNTSFCFLDIRSPGLGDTAMYLCATSRGRREQYFGPGTRLTVT.

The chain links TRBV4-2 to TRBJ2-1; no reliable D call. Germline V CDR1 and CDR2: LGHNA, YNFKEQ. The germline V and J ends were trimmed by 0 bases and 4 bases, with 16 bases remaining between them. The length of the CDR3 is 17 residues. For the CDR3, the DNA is TGTGCCAGCAGCCAAGATCCCAGCATCGAAGAATACAATGAGCAGTTCTTC. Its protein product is CASSQDPSIEEYNEQFF.

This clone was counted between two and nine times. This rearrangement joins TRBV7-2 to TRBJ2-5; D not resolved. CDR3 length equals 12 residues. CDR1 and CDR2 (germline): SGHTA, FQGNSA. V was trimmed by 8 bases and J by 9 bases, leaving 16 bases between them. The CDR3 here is CASEAAIRAQYF. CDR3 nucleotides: TGTGCCAGCGAGGCCGCCATAAGGGCCCAGTACTTC.

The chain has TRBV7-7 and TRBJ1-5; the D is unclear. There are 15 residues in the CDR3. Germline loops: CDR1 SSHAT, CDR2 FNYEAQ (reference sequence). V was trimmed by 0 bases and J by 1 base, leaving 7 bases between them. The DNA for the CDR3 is TGTGCCAGCAGCTTAGCAGGGTTGAGCAATCAGCCCCAGCATTTT. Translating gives CASSLAGLSNQPQHF. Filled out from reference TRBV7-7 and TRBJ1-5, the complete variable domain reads GAGVSQSPRYKVTKRGQDVTLRCDPISSHATLYWYQQALGQGPEFLTYFNYEAQPDKSGLPSDRFSAERPEGSISTLTIQRTEQRDSAMYRCASSLAGLSNQPQHFGDGTRLSIL.

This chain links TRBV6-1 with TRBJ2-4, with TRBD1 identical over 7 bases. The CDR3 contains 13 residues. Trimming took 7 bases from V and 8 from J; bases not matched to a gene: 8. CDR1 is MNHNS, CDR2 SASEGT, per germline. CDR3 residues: CASTVTGVDIQYF. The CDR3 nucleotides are TGTGCCAGCACGGTCACAGGGGTGGACATTCAGTACTTC.

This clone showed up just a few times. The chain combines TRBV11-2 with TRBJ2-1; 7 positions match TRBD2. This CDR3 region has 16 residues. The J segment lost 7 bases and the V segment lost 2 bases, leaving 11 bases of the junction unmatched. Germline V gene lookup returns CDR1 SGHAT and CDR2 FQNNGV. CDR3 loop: CASSLSPGGIGNEQFF. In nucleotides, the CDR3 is TGTGCCAGCAGCTTATCTCCGGGAGGTATCGGTAATGAGCAGTTCTTC. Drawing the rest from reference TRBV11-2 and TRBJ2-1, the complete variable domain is EAGVAQSPRYKIIEKRQSVAFWCNPISGHATLYWYQQILGQGPKLLIQFQNNGVVDDSQLPKDRFSAERLKGVDSTLKIQPAKLEDSAVYLCASSLSPGGIGNEQFFGPGTRLTVL.

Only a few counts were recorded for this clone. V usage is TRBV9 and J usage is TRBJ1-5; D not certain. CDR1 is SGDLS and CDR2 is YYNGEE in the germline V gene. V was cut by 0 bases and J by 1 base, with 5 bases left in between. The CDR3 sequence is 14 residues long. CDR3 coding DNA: TGTGCCAGCAGCGTAGACAGCAGCAATCAGCCCCAGCATTTT. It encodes CASSVDSSNQPQHF.

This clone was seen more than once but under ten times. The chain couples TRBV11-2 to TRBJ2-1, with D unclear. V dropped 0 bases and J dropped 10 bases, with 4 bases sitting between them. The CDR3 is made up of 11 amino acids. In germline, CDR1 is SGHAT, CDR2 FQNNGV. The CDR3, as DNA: TGTGCCAGCAGCTTAGAGGAGGAGCAGTTCTTC. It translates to CASSLEEEQFF.

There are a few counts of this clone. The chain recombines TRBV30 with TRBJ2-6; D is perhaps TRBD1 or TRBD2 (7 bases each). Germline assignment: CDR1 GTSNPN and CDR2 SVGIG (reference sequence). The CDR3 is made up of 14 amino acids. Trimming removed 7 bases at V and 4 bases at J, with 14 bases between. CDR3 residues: CASRGGQGANVLTF. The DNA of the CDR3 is TGTGCCTCCAGGGGGGGGCAAGGGGCCAACGTCCTGACTTTC.